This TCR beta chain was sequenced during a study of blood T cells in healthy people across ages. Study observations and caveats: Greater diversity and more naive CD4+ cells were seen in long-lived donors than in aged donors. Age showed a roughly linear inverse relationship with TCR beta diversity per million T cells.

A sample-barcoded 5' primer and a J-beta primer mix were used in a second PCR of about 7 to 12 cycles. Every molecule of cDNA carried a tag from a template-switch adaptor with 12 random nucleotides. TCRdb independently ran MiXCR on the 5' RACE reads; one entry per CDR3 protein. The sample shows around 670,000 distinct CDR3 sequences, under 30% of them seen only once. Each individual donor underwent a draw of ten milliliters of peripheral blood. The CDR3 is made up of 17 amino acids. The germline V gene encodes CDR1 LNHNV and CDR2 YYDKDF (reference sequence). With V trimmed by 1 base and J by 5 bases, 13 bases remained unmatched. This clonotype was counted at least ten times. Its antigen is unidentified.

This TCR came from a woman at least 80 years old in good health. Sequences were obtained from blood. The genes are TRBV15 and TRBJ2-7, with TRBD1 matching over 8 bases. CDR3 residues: CATSRGVGGQGRNEQYF. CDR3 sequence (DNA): TGTGCCACCAGCAGAGGAGTTGGAGGACAGGGAAGAAACGAGCAGTACTTC.